These 16 T cell receptor beta chains share one sample of origin, sequenced in a study of OX40 agonist ivuxolimab in advanced cancers. The table came from immunoSEQ multiplex PCR; TCRdb's copy has only in-frame clones and leaves some out. This sample has 60,000 or so clones; approximately 92% occur once, and the top ten carry about 12%. The sample here was CD4+ or CD8+ T cells sorted from blood, taken in a trial of the OX40 agonist ivuxolimab. These TCRs come from an adult with an advanced solid tumor such as melanoma, head and neck, liver or kidney cancer.

The chain links TRBV9 to TRBJ1-5, with D possibly TRBD1 on 6 matching bases. This CDR3 has 16 residues. Deletions cut 4 bases from V and 0 bases from J, with 14 bases between. The V gene's germline CDR1 is SGDLS and CDR2 YYNGEE. CDR3 in amino acids: CASSPGTTYSNQPQHF. Written as DNA, the CDR3 is TGTGCCAGCAGCCCCGGGACAACATATAGCAATCAGCCCCAGCATTTT.

This clone appeared once. V and J are TRBV11-1 and TRBJ1-5; D ambiguous. This CDR3 comprises 13 residues. V was clipped by 1 base and J by 6 bases, with 7 bases between them. The germline V gene encodes CDR1 SGHAT and CDR2 FQDESV (reference sequence). DNA for the CDR3: TGTGCCAGCAGCTTAGGGGAAGGTCAGCCCCAGCATTTT. Protein product: CASSLGEGQPQHF.

The V call is TRBV7-8, the J call TRBJ2-1, with D uncertain. The V gene lost 1 base and the J gene lost 3 bases, with 10 bases spanning the gap. Germline values: CDR1 SGHVS, CDR2 FQNEAQ. The length of the CDR3 is 15 residues. The chain's CDR3 is CASSLDIGIYNEQFF. The CDR3, as DNA: TGTGCCAGCAGCTTAGACATCGGCATCTACAATGAGCAGTTCTTC.

The J gene is TRBJ1-6, the V gene TRBV27; D call uncertain. Germline loops: CDR1 MNHEY, CDR2 SMNVEV (reference sequence). This CDR3 contains 15 residues. The V and J ends lost 5 bases and 13 bases respectively, with 21 bases between them. The CDR3 protein is CASSPEGIVFYPLHF. The CDR3 DNA reads TGTGCCAGCAGTCCCGAGGGCATAGTGTTTTATCCCCTCCACTTT.

V is TRBV7-2 and J is TRBJ2-7; no clear D gene. Germline V CDR1 and CDR2: SGHTA, FQGNSA. Trimming took off 2 bases at V and 2 bases at J, with 10 bases between the two ends. This CDR3 is 14 amino acids long. In nucleotides, the CDR3 is TGTGCCAGCAGCTTATACCCGAATACCTACGAGCAGTACTTC. Its protein is CASSLYPNTYEQYF.

The chain links TRBV6-1 to TRBJ2-2; TRBD2 matches at 9 bases. CDR3 length equals 15 residues. J was trimmed by 6 bases and V by 6 bases; bases with no gene match: 8. Germline loops: CDR1 MNHNS, CDR2 SASEGT. For the CDR3, the DNA is TGTGCCAGCAGACCGGGACTAGCATCTTCCGGGGAGCTGTTTTTT. Protein product: CASRPGLASSGELFF.

This clone showed up just once. The chain recombines TRBV10-3 with TRBJ2-7; TRBD1 might be the D (5 bases). Germline V gene lookup returns CDR1 ENHRY and CDR2 SYGVKD. There are 15 residues in the CDR3. The V end lost 8 bases, the J end lost 0 bases, and 17 bases lay between the germline ends. The CDR3 reads CAISGSAGISYEQYF. The CDR3 DNA is TGTGCCATCTCGGGTTCGGCAGGGATCTCCTACGAGCAGTACTTC.

V is TRBV28 and J is TRBJ2-1; D might be TRBD1 (5 bases). This CDR3 has 14 amino acids. Germline-derived CDR1 and CDR2 are MDHEN and SYDVKM. The V and J ends lost 10 bases and 2 bases respectively, with 15 bases between them. The CDR3 here is CATGPKGAYNEQFF. The DNA of the CDR3 is TGTGCCACAGGGCCAAAAGGGGCCTACAATGAGCAGTTCTTC.

V usage is TRBV4-1 and J usage is TRBJ2-1; 7 bases match TRBD2. The CDR3 is 17 residues long. Germline values: CDR1 MGHRA, CDR2 YSYEKL. Trimming took 5 bases from V and 0 from J; bases not matched to a gene: 10. CDR3 sequence: CASSYGAGAISYNEQFF. The DNA of the CDR3 is TGCGCCAGCAGCTATGGGGCGGGAGCGATCTCCTACAATGAGCAGTTCTTC.

The chain links TRBV2 to TRBJ2-7; TRBD1 is a possible D gene (6 bases). The germline CDR1 and CDR2 sequences are SNHLY and FYNNEI. This CDR3 region has 14 residues. The ends were cut back, 6 bases at V and 2 bases at J, with 14 bases in the middle. CDR3 bases: TGTGCCAGCAGCTTACCGGGACAAACCTACGAGCAGTACTTC. It is translated as CASSLPGQTYEQYF.

The gene calls are TRBV27 and TRBJ2-3, with 10 bases that match TRBD2. The CDR3 loop spans 15 amino acids. Trimming took 3 bases from V and 4 from J; bases not matched to a gene: 4. Per the germline V gene, CDR1 is MNHEY and CDR2 is SMNVEV (reference sequence). The CDR3 DNA sequence: TGTGCCAGCAGTTTTATTAGCGGGAGGTCAGATACGCAGTATTTT. Amino acids: CASSFISGRSDTQYF.

The chain joins TRBV7-7 to TRBJ2-5; TRBD1 agrees at 12 bases. Germline V lookup: CDR1 SSHAT, CDR2 FNYEAQ (reference sequence). There are 16 residues in the CDR3. The junction had 5 bases not matched to a gene; V was cut back by 5 bases and J by 1 base. CDR3 sequence (DNA): TGTGCCAGCAGCCTCCGGGACAGGGGGCTCCAAGAGACCCAGTACTTC. It specifies CASSLRDRGLQETQYF.

The J gene is TRBJ2-2, the V gene TRBV19; D unresolved. V dropped 3 bases and J dropped 3 bases, with 11 bases sitting between them. The CDR3 covers 15 residues. Germline V gives CDR1 LNHDA, CDR2 SQIVND (reference sequence). The CDR3 DNA reads as TGTGCCAGTAGTATGTACGGGTCTCACACCGGGGAGCTGTTTTTT. Protein product: CASSMYGSHTGELFF. Full variable domain (missing parts from reference TRBV19 and TRBJ2-2): DGGITQSPKYLFRKEGQNVTLSCEQNLNHDAMYWYRQDPGQGLRLIYYSQIVNDFQKGDIAEGYSVSREKKESFPLTVTSAQKNPTAFYLCASSMYGSHTGELFFGEGSRLTVL.

The genes are TRBV28 and TRBJ2-1, with 9 bases identical to TRBD2. The V segment lost 0 bases and the J segment 6 bases; nucleotides outside the gene matches: 9. Germline CDR1 MDHEN, CDR2 SYDVKM. This CDR3 contains 17 residues. The CDR3 loop is CASSLCLIAGACNEQFF. Written as DNA, the CDR3 is TGTGCCAGCAGTTTATGTCTCATAGCGGGAGCTTGCAATGAGCAGTTCTTC.

This sequence joins TRBV27 and TRBJ2-3, with D hard to call. Germline V gives CDR1 MNHEY, CDR2 SMNVEV (reference sequence). V shed 2 bases and J shed 4 bases, with 7 bases lying between them. The CDR3 extends over 13 amino acids. CDR3 DNA sequence: TGTGCCAGCAGTTTAATGGTCTCAGATACGCAGTATTTT. As protein: CASSLMVSDTQYF.

J is TRBJ1-5 and V is TRBV7-8; 9 nucleotides match TRBD1. J was trimmed by 5 bases and V by 2 bases; bases with no gene match: 1. This CDR3 comprises 14 residues. Germline V gene lookup returns CDR1 SGHVS and CDR2 FQNEAQ. The chain's CDR3 is CASSLWTGDQPQHF. As DNA, the CDR3 is TGTGCCAGCAGCTTATGGACAGGGGATCAGCCCCAGCATTTT.